A single sample is the source of the 30 T cell receptor beta chains below, sequenced in a study of technical replicates of blood from a handful of donors. Assay used: immunoSEQ multiplex PCR; TCRdb lists only in-frame clones, some missing. This sample yields approximately 70,000 clones, of which 95% to 96% are seen a single time; 0.2% to 0.3% belongs to the top ten. Sequenced input: T cells isolated from PBMCs. The receptor set was obtained from a human donor in good health.

This sequence joins TRBV29-1 and TRBJ1-1, with D uncertain. The CDR3 extends over 12 amino acids. In germline, CDR1 is SQVTM, CDR2 ANQGSEA. Trimming shortened V by 4 bases and J by 4 bases, and 10 bases separated the two germline ends. The CDR3 region is CSVARESTEAFF. Written as DNA, the CDR3 is TGCAGCGTTGCTCGGGAGAGCACTGAAGCTTTCTTT.

For the CDR3, the DNA is TGCGCCACCAATTCGACCATGGCGGGGAAGGGTCCCAACTATGGCTACACCTTC. It yields the protein CATNSTMAGKGPNYGYTF. This rearrangement joins TRBV10-1 to TRBJ1-2; no reliable D call. The CDR3 extends over 18 amino acids. Looked up from germline, CDR1 is WNHNN and CDR2 is SYGVQD (reference sequence). The V end was cut by 10 bases, the J end by 2 bases, with 29 bases between.

This sequence joins TRBV6-1 and TRBJ1-6, with D possibly matching TRBD1 (5 bases). Germline V gene data show CDR1 as MNHNS and CDR2 as SASEGT. Trimming left V 2 bases short and J 9 bases short, with 14 bases between. CDR3 size: 15 residues. CDR3 sequence reads: CASSESQATGSPLHF. The CDR3, as DNA: TGTGCCAGCAGTGAATCACAGGCCACGGGTTCACCCCTCCACTTT.

The chain carries TRBV27 and TRBJ2-7, with D possibly being TRBD2 (6 bases). The CDR3 is 15 residues long. V was clipped by 3 bases and J by 0 bases, with 12 bases between them. The V gene's germline CDR1 is MNHEY and CDR2 SMNVEV (reference sequence). Here the CDR3 reads CASSLGLGNSYEQYF. The CDR3 DNA is TGTGCCAGCAGTTTGGGACTGGGGAACTCCTACGAGCAGTACTTC.

The chain uses TRBV7-9 and TRBJ1-5; 7 bases are shared with TRBD1. V trimming: 5 bases; J trimming: 1 base; junction bases outside the gene matches: 5. This CDR3 contains 15 residues. The V gene's germline CDR1 is SEHNR and CDR2 FQNEAQ (reference sequence). CDR3 nucleotide sequence: TGTGCCAGCAGCACCACAGGGGCGAGCAATCAGCCCCAGCATTTT. Amino acid sequence: CASSTTGASNQPQHF.

V usage is TRBV10-2 and J usage is TRBJ2-7; D perhaps matches TRBD1 (5 bases). The CDR3 is made up of 13 amino acids. Germline CDR1 reads WSHSY; CDR2 reads SAAADI. Trimming took 8 bases from V and 2 from J, leaving 13 bases between them. This CDR3 reads CASAKGQTYEQYF. CDR3 bases: TGCGCCAGCGCCAAGGGGCAAACCTACGAGCAGTACTTC.

The chain links TRBV28 to TRBJ1-4, with 8 bases fitting TRBD1. With V trimmed by 1 base and J by 7 bases, 5 bases remained unmatched. The CDR3 has 15 amino acids. Germline V CDR1 and CDR2: MDHEN, SYDVKM. CDR3 bases: TGTGCCAGCAGTTTATTGGGCAGGGGGCCTGAAAAACTGTTTTTT. Protein sequence: CASSLLGRGPEKLFF.

V is TRBV4-2 and J is TRBJ2-7, with TRBD2 matching 8 bases. Trimming took 0 bases from V and 6 from J; bases not matched to a gene: 7. Germline-derived CDR1 and CDR2 are LGHNA and YNFKEQ. The CDR3 spans 15 residues. The CDR3 loop reads CASSQDLAGGLEQYF. In DNA form, the CDR3 reads TGTGCCAGCAGCCAAGATCTGGCGGGAGGTCTCGAGCAGTACTTC.

The V call is TRBV6-1, the J call TRBJ1-5; D possibly corresponds to TRBD1 (5 bases). The CDR3 runs 15 residues. The V end was cut by 7 bases, the J end by 7 bases, with 20 bases between. Germline-derived CDR1 and CDR2 are MNHNS and SASEGT. The CDR3 sequence is CASIMVGGGGQPQHF. CDR3 nucleotide sequence: TGTGCCAGCATCATGGTGGGGGGAGGTGGACAGCCCCAGCATTTT.

The chain joins TRBV28 to TRBJ2-7; 9 nucleotides align to TRBD2. The CDR3 has 16 amino acids. The V segment lost 2 bases and the J segment 2 bases; nucleotides outside the gene matches: 7. CDR1 is MDHEN, CDR2 SYDVKM, per germline. The CDR3 region is CASSLAGGPQTYEQYF. The CDR3, as DNA: TGTGCCAGCAGTTTAGCGGGAGGGCCCCAAACCTACGAGCAGTACTTC.

The J gene is TRBJ2-1, the V gene TRBV6-4, with 7 nucleotides matching TRBD2. Per germline, CDR1 MRHNA and CDR2 SNTAGT. The ends lost 5 bases at V and 3 bases at J; junction bases unmatched: 1. This CDR3 is 13 amino acids long. CDR3 in amino acids: CASSSSGYNEQFF. DNA of the CDR3: TGTGCCAGCAGTTCTAGCGGCTACAATGAGCAGTTCTTC.

This clone showed up many times. The rearrangement links TRBV11-2 to TRBJ1-3; D is perhaps TRBD1 (6 bases). CDR3 length equals 14 residues. Per germline, CDR1 SGHAT and CDR2 FQNNGV. The germline V and J ends were trimmed by 4 bases and 0 bases, with 7 bases remaining between them. CDR3 in amino acids: CASSSGHSGNTIYF. The CDR3 DNA reads as TGTGCCAGCAGCTCGGGACACTCTGGAAACACCATATATTTT.

The V and J genes are TRBV4-2 and TRBJ2-7; 7 bases fit TRBD1. Trimming removed 0 bases from V and 0 bases from J; junction bases left unmatched: 2. Germline-derived CDR1 and CDR2 are LGHNA and YNFKEQ. This CDR3 has 15 amino acids. The CDR3 reads CASSQDWDSSYEQYF. CDR3 nucleotide sequence: TGTGCCAGCAGCCAAGATTGGGACAGCTCCTACGAGCAGTACTTC.

The chain carries TRBV7-9 and TRBJ2-7; 9 positions match TRBD2. The ends lost 3 bases at V and 0 bases at J; junction bases unmatched: 3. The CDR3 totals 15 residues. Germline V gene data show CDR1 as SEHNR and CDR2 as FQNEAQ (reference sequence). The CDR3, as DNA: TGTGCCAGCAGCTTTTATAGCGGGAGCTCCTACGAGCAGTACTTC. Protein sequence: CASSFYSGSSYEQYF.

The CDR3 DNA is TGTGCCAGCAGTGTTCCCCTCATGGCAAATGGCTACACCTTC. This codes for CASSVPLMANGYTF. This chain connects TRBV6-1 to TRBJ1-2; no reliable D call. V shed 4 bases and J shed 6 bases, with 15 bases lying between them. The CDR3 runs 14 residues. Germline V gives CDR1 MNHNS, CDR2 SASEGT.

The chain links TRBV6-1 to TRBJ1-2; maybe TRBD1 (5 bases). Germline CDR1 and CDR2: MNHNS and SASEGT. V lost 3 bases and J 4 bases, leaving 12 bases between the germline ends. The CDR3 runs 14 residues. DNA of the CDR3: TGTGCCAGCAGTGATCGGCAGGGATCCTATGGCTACACCTTC. This encodes CASSDRQGSYGYTF.

The chain joins TRBV6-1 to TRBJ1-6; TRBD1 might be the D (5 bases). Germline V lookup: CDR1 MNHNS, CDR2 SASEGT. V lost 6 bases and J 5 bases, leaving 8 bases between the germline ends. The CDR3 is 13 residues long. The CDR3: CASRGGNNSPLHF. CDR3 DNA: TGTGCCAGCAGGGGGGGGAATAATTCACCCCTCCACTTT.

The V and J genes are TRBV7-6 and TRBJ2-1, with D perhaps TRBD1 (5 bases). CDR1 and CDR2 (germline): SGHVS, FNYEAQ. The V end lost 1 base, the J end lost 1 base, and 14 bases lay between the germline ends. The CDR3 loop spans 17 amino acids. The CDR3 DNA reads as TGTGCCAGCAGCTTAGGGGGTAGGGGCTCTTCCTACAATGAGCAGTTCTTC. It is translated as CASSLGGRGSSYNEQFF.

The rearrangement links TRBV27 to TRBJ2-5; D possibly corresponds to TRBD1 (6 bases). The CDR3 spans 16 residues. From germline, CDR1 is MNHEY and CDR2 SMNVEV (reference sequence). V was pared by 2 bases and J by 2 bases, with 15 bases between. In DNA form, the CDR3 reads TGTGCCAGCAGTTTAACACAGGGATTCTTACAAGAGACCCAGTACTTC. This gives the protein CASSLTQGFLQETQYF.

The J gene is TRBJ1-5, the V gene TRBV6-1; D gene ambiguous. This CDR3 has 15 residues. The germline gives CDR1 MNHNS, CDR2 SASEGT. The V end was cut by 7 bases, the J end by 3 bases, with 16 bases between. CDR3 region: CASMEADGLNQPQHF. CDR3 DNA: TGTGCCAGCATGGAAGCTGACGGACTCAATCAGCCCCAGCATTTT.

V gene TRBV18 combines with J gene TRBJ1-6, with TRBD1 matching over 8 bases. The germline V gene encodes CDR1 KGHSH and CDR2 LQKENI. This CDR3 comprises 18 residues. V lost 2 bases, J lost 8 bases, and 14 bases stayed unmatched. The CDR3 region is CASSPVMWTGKKDSPLHF. CDR3 sequence (DNA): TGTGCCAGCTCACCAGTAATGTGGACAGGGAAGAAGGATTCACCCCTCCACTTT.

This chain joins TRBV30 and TRBJ1-2, with 7 bases fitting TRBD1. The V gene end was trimmed by 1 base and the J gene end by 1 base; junction bases not matched to a gene: 6. The CDR3 spans 15 residues. Germline lookup yields CDR1 GTSNPN and CDR2 SVGIG (reference sequence). CDR3 protein: CAWSEGTVINYGYTF. The CDR3 DNA reads as TGTGCCTGGAGTGAAGGGACAGTGATTAACTATGGCTACACCTTC.

As for this clone: The sample has other DNA sequences that encode this CDR3 too. V and J are TRBV18 and TRBJ2-7; a weak D match, TRBD2 (5 bases). Looked up from germline, CDR1 is KGHSH and CDR2 is LQKENI. The germline V and J ends were trimmed by 2 bases and 0 bases, with 8 bases remaining between them. CDR3 length: 14 residues. CDR3 in DNA: TGTGCCAGCTCACCAAGCGGAAGCTCCTACGAGCAGTACTTC. Translating gives CASSPSGSSYEQYF.

About this clone: Other DNA sequences in the same sample also yield this CDR3. The chain combines TRBV7-6 with TRBJ2-7; 7 bases match TRBD1. The V segment lost 4 bases and the J segment 0 bases; nucleotides outside the gene matches: 0. This CDR3 spans 13 amino acids. Germline V CDR1 and CDR2: SGHVS, FNYEAQ. CDR3 in DNA: TGTGCCAGCAGCTGGGACAGCTCCTACGAGCAGTACTTC. Amino acid sequence: CASSWDSSYEQYF.

This chain links TRBV29-1 with TRBJ1-4; D is possibly TRBD1 (6 bases). V was clipped by 7 bases and J by 8 bases, with 20 bases between them. Germline CDR1 SQVTM, CDR2 ANQGSEA. The CDR3 covers 14 residues. The CDR3 loop is CSGALTGSSEKLFF. The CDR3 DNA is TGCAGCGGTGCTTTGACAGGCAGTTCGGAAAAACTGTTTTTT.

The CDR3 DNA reads as TGTGCCAGCAGCCCTGACACAGAACTTAAGAACACTGAAGCTTTCTTT. Amino acid sequence: CASSPDTELKNTEAFF. This chain uses TRBV7-9 with TRBJ1-1, with unresolved D. This CDR3 comprises 16 residues. The germline CDR1 and CDR2 sequences are SEHNR and FQNEAQ (reference sequence). The germline V and J ends were trimmed by 5 bases and 1 base, with 17 bases remaining between them.

The V call is TRBV6-6, the J call TRBJ2-7, with 7 bases matching TRBD1. The ends lost 10 bases at V and 6 bases at J; junction bases unmatched: 9. Germline V CDR1 and CDR2: MNHNY, SVGAGI (reference sequence). This CDR3 spans 12 amino acids. The CDR3 is CATGTGVAEQYF. CDR3 sequence (DNA): TGTGCCACCGGTACAGGGGTCGCCGAGCAGTACTTC.

The J gene is TRBJ1-2, the V gene TRBV9; 7 bases fit TRBD1. Germline V CDR1 and CDR2: SGDLS, YYNGEE. Germline trimming cut 4 bases from V and 6 bases from J; bases unmatched to any gene: 12. This CDR3 is built from 15 residues. Here the CDR3 reads CASSPQGGASNGYTF. The CDR3 nucleotides are TGTGCCAGCAGCCCCCAGGGGGGCGCGAGTAATGGCTACACCTTC.

The chain joins TRBV11-2 to TRBJ2-5, with TRBD2 matching 11 bases. The CDR3 sequence is 17 residues long. Losses at the gene ends were 3 bases for V and 3 bases for J; bases not matched to a gene: 9. CDR1 is SGHAT, CDR2 FQNNGV, per germline. The CDR3 DNA follows: TGTGCCAGCAGCTTCACCTACGAGGGACTAGCGGAAGAGACCCAGTACTTC. This sequence encodes CASSFTYEGLAEETQYF.

This chain joins TRBV11-1 and TRBJ1-2, with D tentatively TRBD1 (6 bases). V dropped 5 bases and J dropped 6 bases, with 19 bases sitting between them. The germline CDR1 and CDR2 sequences are SGHAT and FQDESV (reference sequence). CDR3 length: 15 amino acids. CDR3 bases: TGTGCCAGCAGCCTGGGACAACCTCTGAAGGATGGCTACACCTTC. Amino acid sequence: CASSLGQPLKDGYTF.